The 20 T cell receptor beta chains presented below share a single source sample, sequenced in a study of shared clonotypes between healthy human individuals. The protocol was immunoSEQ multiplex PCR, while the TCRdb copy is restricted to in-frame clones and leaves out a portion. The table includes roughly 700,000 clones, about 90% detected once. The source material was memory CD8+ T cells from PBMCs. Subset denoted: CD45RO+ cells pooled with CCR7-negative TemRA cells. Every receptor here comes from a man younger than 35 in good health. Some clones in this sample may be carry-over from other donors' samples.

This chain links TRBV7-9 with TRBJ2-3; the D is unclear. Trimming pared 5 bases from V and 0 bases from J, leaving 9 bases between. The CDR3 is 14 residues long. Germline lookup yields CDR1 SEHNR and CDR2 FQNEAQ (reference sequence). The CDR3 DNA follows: TGTGCCAGCAGCGGCGGAGAGAGCACAGATACGCAGTATTTT. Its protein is CASSGGESTDTQYF.

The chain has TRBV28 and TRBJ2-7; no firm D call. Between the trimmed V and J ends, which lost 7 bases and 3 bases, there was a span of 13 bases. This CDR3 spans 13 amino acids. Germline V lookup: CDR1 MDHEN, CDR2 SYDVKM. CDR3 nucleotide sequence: TGTGCCAGCACCCGGACCCGAGACTACGAGCAGTACTTC. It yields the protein CASTRTRDYEQYF.

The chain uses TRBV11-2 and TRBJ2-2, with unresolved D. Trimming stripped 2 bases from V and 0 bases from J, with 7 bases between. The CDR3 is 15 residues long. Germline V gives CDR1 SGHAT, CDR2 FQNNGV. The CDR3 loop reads CASSLLTPNTGELFF. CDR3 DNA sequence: TGTGCCAGCAGCTTATTAACGCCGAACACCGGGGAGCTGTTTTTT. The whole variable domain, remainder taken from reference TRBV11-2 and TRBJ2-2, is EAGVAQSPRYKIIEKRQSVAFWCNPISGHATLYWYQQILGQGPKLLIQFQNNGVVDDSQLPKDRFSAERLKGVDSTLKIQPAKLEDSAVYLCASSLLTPNTGELFFGEGSRLTVL.

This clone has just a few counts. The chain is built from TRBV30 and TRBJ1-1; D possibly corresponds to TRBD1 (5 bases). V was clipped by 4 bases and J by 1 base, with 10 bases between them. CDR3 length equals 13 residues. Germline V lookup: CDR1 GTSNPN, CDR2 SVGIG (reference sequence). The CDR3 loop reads CAWNRGENTEAFF. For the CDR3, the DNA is TGTGCCTGGAATAGAGGGGAGAACACTGAAGCTTTCTTT. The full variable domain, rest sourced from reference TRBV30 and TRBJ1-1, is SQTIHQWPATLVQPVGSPLSLECTVEGTSNPNLYWYRQAAGRGLQLLFYSVGIGQISSEVPQNLSASRPQDRQFILSSKKLLLSDSGFYLCAWNRGENTEAFFGQGTRLTVV.

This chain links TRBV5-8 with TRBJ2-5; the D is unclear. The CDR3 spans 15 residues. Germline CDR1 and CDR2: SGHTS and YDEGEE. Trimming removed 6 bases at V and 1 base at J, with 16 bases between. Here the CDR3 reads CASMLTPARQETQYF. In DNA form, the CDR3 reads TGTGCCAGCATGCTAACCCCGGCCCGCCAAGAGACCCAGTACTTC.

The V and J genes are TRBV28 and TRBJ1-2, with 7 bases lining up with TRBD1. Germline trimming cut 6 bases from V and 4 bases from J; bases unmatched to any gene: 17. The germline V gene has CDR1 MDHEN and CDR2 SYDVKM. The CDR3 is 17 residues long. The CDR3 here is CASSARGQNPFGYGYTF. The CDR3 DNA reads TGTGCCAGCAGCGCCCGGGGACAGAATCCCTTCGGCTATGGCTACACCTTC.

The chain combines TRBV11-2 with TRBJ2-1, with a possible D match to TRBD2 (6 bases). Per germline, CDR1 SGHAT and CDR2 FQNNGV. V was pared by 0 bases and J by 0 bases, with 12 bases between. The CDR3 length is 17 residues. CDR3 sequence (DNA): TGTGCCAGCAGCTTAGAAGGCGGGACGAGCTCCTACAATGAGCAGTTCTTC. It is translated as CASSLEGGTSSYNEQFF.

CDR3 loop: CASSQPGGSYEQYF. The CDR3 DNA follows: TGTGCCAGCAGCCAGCCCGGGGGGTCCTACGAGCAGTACTTC. The chain has TRBV28 and TRBJ2-7; 7 bases are a match to TRBD2. Trimming at V came to 6 bases and at J to 1 base, leaving 6 bases not matched to a gene. CDR1 is MDHEN and CDR2 is SYDVKM in the germline V gene. The CDR3 runs 14 residues.

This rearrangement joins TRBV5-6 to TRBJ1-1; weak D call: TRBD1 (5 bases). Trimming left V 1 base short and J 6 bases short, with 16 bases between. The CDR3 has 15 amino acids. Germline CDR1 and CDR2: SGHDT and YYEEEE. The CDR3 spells CASSLSPRDGSEAFF. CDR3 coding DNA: TGTGCCAGCAGCTTGAGCCCCAGGGATGGCTCTGAAGCTTTCTTT.

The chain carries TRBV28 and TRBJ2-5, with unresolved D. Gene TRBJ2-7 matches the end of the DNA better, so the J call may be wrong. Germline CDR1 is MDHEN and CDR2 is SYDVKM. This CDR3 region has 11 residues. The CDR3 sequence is CASSWTYEQYF. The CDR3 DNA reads TGTGCCAGCAGTTGGACCTACGAGCAGTACTTC.

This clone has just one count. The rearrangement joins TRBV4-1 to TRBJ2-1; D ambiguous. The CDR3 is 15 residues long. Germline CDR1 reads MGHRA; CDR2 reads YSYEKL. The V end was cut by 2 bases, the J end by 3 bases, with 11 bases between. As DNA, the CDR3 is TGCGCCAGCAGCCAACAATTGGGCGGCTACAATGAGCAGTTCTTC. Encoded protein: CASSQQLGGYNEQFF.

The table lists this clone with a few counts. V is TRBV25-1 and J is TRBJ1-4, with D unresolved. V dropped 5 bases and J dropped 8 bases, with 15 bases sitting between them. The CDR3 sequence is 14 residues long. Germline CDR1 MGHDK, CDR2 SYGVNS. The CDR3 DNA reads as TGTGCCAGCAGTCCACCTGGACCGTCCGAAAAACTGTTTTTT. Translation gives CASSPPGPSEKLFF. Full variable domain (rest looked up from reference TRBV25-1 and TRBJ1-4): EADIYQTPRYLVIGTGKKITLECSQTMGHDKMYWYQQDPGMELHLIHYSYGVNSTEKGDLSSESTVSRIRTEHFPLTLESARPSHTSQYLCASSPPGPSEKLFFGSGTQLSVL.

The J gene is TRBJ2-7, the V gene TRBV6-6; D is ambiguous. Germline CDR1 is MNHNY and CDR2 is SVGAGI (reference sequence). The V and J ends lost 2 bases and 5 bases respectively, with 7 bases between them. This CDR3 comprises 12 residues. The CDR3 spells CASSYVSNEQYF. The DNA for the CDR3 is TGTGCCAGCAGTTACGTTAGCAACGAGCAGTACTTC.

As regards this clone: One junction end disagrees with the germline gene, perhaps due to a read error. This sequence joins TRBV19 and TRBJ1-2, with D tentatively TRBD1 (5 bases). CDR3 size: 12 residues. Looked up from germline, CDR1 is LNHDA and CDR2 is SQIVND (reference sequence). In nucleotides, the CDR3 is TGTGCCAGTAAACTCCCTACAGGATACAGCGCCTTC. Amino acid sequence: CASKLPTGYSAF.

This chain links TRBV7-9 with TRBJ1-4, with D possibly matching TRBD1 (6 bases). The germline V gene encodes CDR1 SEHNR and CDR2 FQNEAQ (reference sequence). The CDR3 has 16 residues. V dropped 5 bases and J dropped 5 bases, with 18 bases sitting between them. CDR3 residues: CASSQTVTGQNEKLFF. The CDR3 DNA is TGTGCCAGCAGCCAAACAGTTACCGGACAGAATGAAAAACTGTTTTTT.

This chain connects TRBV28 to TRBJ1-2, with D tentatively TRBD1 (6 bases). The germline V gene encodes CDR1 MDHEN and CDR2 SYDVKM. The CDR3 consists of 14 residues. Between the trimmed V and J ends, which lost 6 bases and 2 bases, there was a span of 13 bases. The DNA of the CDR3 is TGTGCCAGCAGACCCCGACAGGAAAACTATGGCTACACCTTC. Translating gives CASRPRQENYGYTF.

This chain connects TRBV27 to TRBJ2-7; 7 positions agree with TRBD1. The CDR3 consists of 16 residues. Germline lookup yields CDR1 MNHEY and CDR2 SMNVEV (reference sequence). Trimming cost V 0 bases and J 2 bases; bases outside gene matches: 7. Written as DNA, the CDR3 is TGTGCCAGCAGTTTATCAGGGGGCGGGTATACCTACGAGCAGTACTTC. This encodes CASSLSGGGYTYEQYF.

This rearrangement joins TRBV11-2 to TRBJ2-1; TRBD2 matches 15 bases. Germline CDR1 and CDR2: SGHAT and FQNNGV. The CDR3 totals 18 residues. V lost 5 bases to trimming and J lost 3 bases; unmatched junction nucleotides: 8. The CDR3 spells CASSLFGTSGRHYNEQFF. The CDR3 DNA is TGTGCCAGCAGCCTCTTCGGGACTAGCGGGAGGCACTACAATGAGCAGTTCTTC.

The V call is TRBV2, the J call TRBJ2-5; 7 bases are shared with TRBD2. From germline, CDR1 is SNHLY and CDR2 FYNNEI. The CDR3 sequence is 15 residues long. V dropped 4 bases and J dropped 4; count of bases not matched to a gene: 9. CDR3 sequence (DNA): TGTGCCAGCAGTGGCCGATACGGACTAGGAGAGACCCAGTACTTC. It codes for CASSGRYGLGETQYF.

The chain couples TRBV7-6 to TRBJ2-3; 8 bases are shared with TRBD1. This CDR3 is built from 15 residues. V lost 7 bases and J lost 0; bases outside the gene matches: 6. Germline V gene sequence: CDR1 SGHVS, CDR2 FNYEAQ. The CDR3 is CASTYRGASTDTQYF. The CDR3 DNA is TGTGCCAGCACCTACAGGGGGGCTAGCACAGATACGCAGTATTTT.